The 27 T cell receptor beta chains below come from one sample, sequenced in a study of T-cell reconstitution after alpha-beta-depleted transplantation in children. Unique molecular identifiers were incorporated during preparation of the TCRbeta library. TCRdb re-analysed the PCR reads in MiXCR, keeping a single row per CDR3 protein. The repertoire holds 200,000 to 250,000 distinct CDR3 sequences, about a quarter seen once, with about 2.6% in the top ten. The specimen comprised PBMCs, sampled before TCRalphabeta/CD19-depleted stem cell transplant. These receptors came from a girl aged 2 to 10 with Fanconi anemia, due to receive a stem cell transplant.

This rearrangement joins TRBV20-1 to TRBJ2-7; D not resolved. The CDR3 is 13 residues long. CDR1 is DFQATT and CDR2 is SNEGSKA in the germline V gene (reference sequence). V dropped 1 base and J dropped 0 bases, with 7 bases sitting between them. The CDR3 DNA reads as TGCAGTGCTAGAGGGTCCTTCTCCTACGAGCAGTACTTC. Translating it yields CSARGSFSYEQYF.

This clonotype was counted between two and nine times. The V gene is TRBV20-1, the J gene TRBJ1-1; no clear D gene. From germline, CDR1 is DFQATT and CDR2 SNEGSKA (reference sequence). V was clipped by 3 bases and J by 0 bases, with 17 bases between them. This CDR3 is 16 amino acids long. CDR3 coding DNA: TGCAGTGCTAGGATCTGGCAGGTGGCCTTGAACACTGAAGCTTTCTTT. Its translation is CSARIWQVALNTEAFF.

The V and J genes are TRBV13 and TRBJ2-5; 15 bases match TRBD2. CDR3 length: 17 residues. J was trimmed by 2 bases and V by 5 bases; bases with no gene match: 6. CDR1 is PRHDT, CDR2 FYEKMQ, per germline (reference sequence). In DNA, the CDR3 is TGTGCCAGCAGCCACGGACTAGCGGGAGGGAGGCAAGAGACCCAGTACTTC. Residues: CASSHGLAGGRQETQYF.

The chain uses TRBV5-1 and TRBJ2-3; 8 nucleotides match TRBD2. In germline, CDR1 is SGHRS, CDR2 YFSETQ. V lost 4 bases, J lost 2 bases, and 12 bases stayed unmatched. The CDR3 is 17 amino acids. The CDR3 DNA reads TGCGCCAGCAGCGTGCGCGCCGGGACTAGGTCCACAGATACGCAGTATTTT. Protein product: CASSVRAGTRSTDTQYF. The full variable domain, rest sourced from reference TRBV5-1 and TRBJ2-3, is KAGVTQTPRYLIKTRGQQVTLSCSPISGHRSVSWYQQTPGQGLQFLFEYFSETQRNKGNFPGRFSGRQFSNSRSEMNVSTLELGDSALYLCASSVRAGTRSTDTQYFGPGTRLTVL.

This clonotype was detected ten times or more. The genes are TRBV29-1 and TRBJ2-1; 8 bases line up with TRBD2. The germline gives CDR1 SQVTM, CDR2 ANQGSEA. CDR3 length equals 14 residues. Unmatched junction bases numbered 0, after V lost 0 bases and J lost 2 bases. CDR3: CSVEDGGAYNEQFF. CDR3 sequence (DNA): TGCAGCGTTGAAGACGGGGGGGCCTACAATGAGCAGTTCTTC.

The V and J genes are TRBV20-1 and TRBJ2-5; weak D call: TRBD2 (5 bases). Trimming took 0 bases from V and 2 from J, leaving 31 bases between them. The germline V gene has CDR1 DFQATT and CDR2 SNEGSKA (reference sequence). The CDR3 is 21 amino acids. CDR3 sequence: CSAREYFTGDWIRREQETQYF. The CDR3 bases are TGCAGTGCTAGAGAATATTTTACCGGGGATTGGATTCGCCGGGAACAAGAGACCCAGTACTTC.

This clonotype has a handful of counts. The rearrangement uses TRBV20-1 and TRBJ2-1; D is ambiguous. Germline CDR1 reads DFQATT; CDR2 reads SNEGSKA (reference sequence). The length of the CDR3 is 14 residues. V lost 3 bases to trimming and J lost 6 bases, with 15 bases between them. CDR3 nucleotide sequence: TGCAGTGCTAGTCTGCCTATCCGTCCCAATGAGCAGTTCTTC. It yields the protein CSASLPIRPNEQFF.

This clonotype was observed many times. The chain employs TRBV29-1 and TRBJ1-2, with a weak D call TRBD1 (6 bases). Germline V gene sequence: CDR1 SQVTM, CDR2 ANQGSEA. The CDR3 spans 13 residues. V lost 4 bases to trimming and J lost 14 bases, with 23 bases between them. CDR3 loop: CSVATAVLTGITF. The CDR3 nucleotides are TGCAGCGTTGCGACAGCTGTTCTCACAGGGATTACCTTC. The entire variable domain, with the rest obtained from reference TRBV29-1 and TRBJ1-2, is as follows: SAVISQKPSRDICQRGTSLTIQCQVDSQVTMMFWYRQQPGQSLTLIATANQGSEATYESGFVIDKFPISRPNLTFSTLTVSNMSPEDSSIYLCSVATAVLTGITFGSGTRLTVV.

As concerns this clonotype: This clone may be a read error of a much larger clone one base away. CDR3 region: CSARTPDRALHSYNEQFF. CDR3 nucleotides: TGCAGTGCTAGAACCCCGGACAGGGCGCTTCACTCCTACAATGAGCAGTTCTTC. The gene calls are TRBV20-1 and TRBJ2-1; TRBD1 agrees at 8 bases. V lost 2 bases, J lost 0 bases, and 12 bases stayed unmatched. This CDR3 spans 18 amino acids. Germline lookup yields CDR1 DFQATT and CDR2 SNEGSKA (reference sequence).

Written as DNA, the CDR3 is TGCAGTGCCTTCGGACAGGACCGCCCTATGGGAAAACTGTTTTTT. This codes for CSAFGQDRPMGKLFF. The chain combines TRBV20-1 with TRBJ1-4; 7 bases map to TRBD1. V dropped 6 bases and J dropped 10; count of bases not matched to a gene: 17. This CDR3 comprises 15 residues. Looked up from germline, CDR1 is DFQATT and CDR2 is SNEGSKA (reference sequence).

This clonotype was seen many times. The V gene is TRBV6-5, the J gene TRBJ2-7, with D perhaps TRBD2 (6 bases). This CDR3 has 14 amino acids. V was pared by 2 bases and J by 3 bases, with 11 bases between. CDR1 and CDR2 from the germline V gene are MNHEY and SVGAGI. The CDR3 nucleotides are TGTGCCAGCAGTTACGGGTCCGGGAGCTACGAGCAGTACTTC. Its translation is CASSYGSGSYEQYF.

This clonotype was counted many times. The chain combines TRBV29-1 with TRBJ2-1, with TRBD1 matching over 8 bases. The CDR3 is made up of 12 amino acids. Germline CDR1 is SQVTM and CDR2 is ANQGSEA. V shed 4 bases and J 4 bases; nucleotides not matched to a gene: 0. The CDR3 nucleotides read TGCAGCGTTGGGACAGGGTACAATGAGCAGTTCTTC. This encodes CSVGTGYNEQFF.

The rearrangement joins TRBV6-5 to TRBJ2-3, with TRBD2 identical over 10 bases. The CDR3 totals 17 residues. CDR1 and CDR2 from the germline V gene are MNHEY and SVGAGI. The junction had 7 bases not matched to a gene; V was cut back by 0 bases and J by 4 bases. The CDR3, as DNA: TGTGCCAGCAGTTACTCGAGAGCGGGAGGGCCCTCAGATACGCAGTATTTT. Translated, it gives CASSYSRAGGPSDTQYF.

This sequence joins TRBV15 and TRBJ2-2; 10 bases fit TRBD1. Per germline, CDR1 LNHNV and CDR2 YYDKDF (reference sequence). The CDR3 has 16 amino acids. V dropped 0 bases and J dropped 7; count of bases not matched to a gene: 5. The DNA for the CDR3 is TGTGCCACCAGCAGAGATCGAGGACAGGGGGGCGGGGAGCTGTTTTTT. Its translation: CATSRDRGQGGGELFF.

This clonotype was counted many times. The V gene is TRBV20-1, the J gene TRBJ2-1; 10 nucleotides align to TRBD2. Per the germline V gene, CDR1 is DFQATT and CDR2 is SNEGSKA (reference sequence). This CDR3 spans 19 amino acids. Losses at the gene ends were 1 base for V and 9 bases for J; bases not matched to a gene: 21. In DNA form, the CDR3 reads TGCAGTGCTAGAGTCCCCGGGGGCCAGACTAGCGGGCTTACAATTGAGCAGTTCTTC. It specifies CSARVPGGQTSGLTIEQFF.

This chain joins TRBV28 and TRBJ2-3; tentative D call: TRBD1 (6 bases). Trimming removed 11 bases at V and 2 bases at J, with 17 bases between. There are 14 residues in the CDR3. Germline values: CDR1 MDHEN, CDR2 SYDVKM. DNA of the CDR3: TGTGCCTCCCAACAGGGTTGGGACACAGATACGCAGTATTTT. It translates to CASQQGWDTDTQYF.

In this sample, this clonotype turned up many times. The chain carries TRBV12-3 or TRBV12-4 and TRBJ2-3; 9 nucleotides line up with TRBD1. The CDR3 contains 15 residues. Trimming at V came to 5 bases and at J to 6 bases, leaving 9 bases not matched to a gene. DNA for the CDR3: TGTGCCAGCAGTAAAAAAGGGACAGGGATGGATACGCAGTATTTT. Protein sequence: CASSKKGTGMDTQYF.

The V gene is TRBV2, the J gene TRBJ2-3, with TRBD1 matching over 9 bases. V shed 5 bases and J 0 bases; nucleotides not matched to a gene: 9. The CDR3 spans 17 residues. The germline CDR1 and CDR2 sequences are SNHLY and FYNNEI. The CDR3 reads CASSPGQGLVSTDTQYF. DNA of the CDR3: TGTGCCAGCAGTCCGGGACAGGGTTTAGTCAGCACAGATACGCAGTATTTT.

This clonotype was counted many times. V usage is TRBV5-5 and J usage is TRBJ2-5; a possible D gene is TRBD2 (5 bases). Trimming pared 4 bases from V and 4 bases from J, leaving 17 bases between. CDR1 and CDR2 from the germline V gene are SGHKS and YYEKEE (reference sequence). The CDR3 is 15 amino acids. This CDR3 reads CASSLGLKTPETQYF. The CDR3 DNA reads TGTGCCAGCAGCCTAGGACTCAAGACGCCAGAGACCCAGTACTTC.

This clonotype has at least ten counts. V and J are TRBV21-1 and TRBJ2-7; TRBD1 is the table's D call, not checked against the DNA. TRBV21-1 counts as a pseudogene. The CDR3 runs to 15 residues. For the CDR3, the DNA is TGTGCCAGCACCCTCCGGGACAGGGGCCCCTACGAGCAGTACTTC. This translates into CASTLRDRGPYEQYF.

This clonotype was detected a few times. This chain joins TRBV20-1 and TRBJ2-1; 8 bases match TRBD2. The CDR3 sequence is 16 residues long. CDR1 is DFQATT and CDR2 is SNEGSKA in the germline V gene (reference sequence). Trimming took 1 base from V and 0 from J; bases not matched to a gene: 5. The CDR3 protein is CSARGKAGDSYNEQFF. As DNA, the CDR3 is TGCAGTGCTAGAGGGAAAGCGGGAGACTCCTACAATGAGCAGTTCTTC.

This clonotype was counted at least ten times. The gene calls are TRBV6-5 and TRBJ1-1, with D maybe TRBD1 (6 bases). The CDR3 consists of 14 residues. Trimming stripped 2 bases from V and 6 bases from J, with 13 bases between. Germline-derived CDR1 and CDR2 are MNHEY and SVGAGI. The CDR3 nucleotides are TGTGCCAGCAGTTACGAGGTGGGGGCGGCTGAAGCTTTCTTT. Residues: CASSYEVGAAEAFF.

A few counts support this clonotype. The V and J genes are TRBV5-1 and TRBJ2-2; 11 nucleotides agree with TRBD2. This CDR3 comprises 15 residues. The trim removed 4 bases at V and 5 bases at J, leaving 4 bases unmatched. CDR1 SGHRS and CDR2 YFSETQ come from the germline V gene. CDR3 sequence (DNA): TGCGCCAGCAGCCCGGGACTAGCGGTTACCGGGGAGCTGTTTTTT. It translates to CASSPGLAVTGELFF.

CDR3 nucleotide sequence: TGTGCCAGCAGTGGGCTAGCGGGGGGCCAAGAGACCCAGTACTTC. Translating it yields CASSGLAGGQETQYF. V and J are TRBV11-2 and TRBJ2-5, with 11 bases fitting TRBD2. The length of the CDR3 is 15 residues. Germline CDR1 SGHAT, CDR2 FQNNGV. Trimming took 6 bases from V and 1 from J; bases not matched to a gene: 4.

This clonotype occurred many times. The chain links TRBV5-1 to TRBJ2-7; TRBD2 aligns across 10 bases. The length of the CDR3 is 13 residues. V trimming: 7 bases; J trimming: 3 bases; junction bases outside the gene matches: 4. Looked up from germline, CDR1 is SGHRS and CDR2 is YFSETQ. As DNA, the CDR3 is TGCGCCAGCCATCTAGCGGGAGACTACGAGCAGTACTTC. Translation gives CASHLAGDYEQYF.

This clonotype came up a few times. The V gene is TRBV20-1, the J gene TRBJ2-6, with 10 bases matching TRBD1. The V gene's germline CDR1 is DFQATT and CDR2 SNEGSKA (reference sequence). The CDR3 runs 15 residues. V shed 3 bases and J 2 bases; nucleotides not matched to a gene: 1. This CDR3 is CSASGQGAGANVLTF. CDR3 coding DNA: TGCAGTGCTAGTGGACAGGGGGCTGGGGCCAACGTCCTGACTTTC.

The V call is TRBV7-2, the J call TRBJ2-3, with D maybe TRBD2 (5 bases). The germline gives CDR1 SGHTA, CDR2 FQGNSA. CDR3 size: 15 residues. Trimming removed 3 bases from V and 5 bases from J, with 15 bases in between. CDR3 region: CASSFRTYPKDTQYF. In DNA form, the CDR3 reads TGTGCCAGCAGCTTCAGGACTTACCCCAAAGATACGCAGTATTTT.